These 28 T cell receptor beta chains originate from one sample sequenced in a study of blood T cell dynamics during melanoma immunotherapy. Time point meaning: pre-treatment baseline. Measured with immunoSEQ multiplex PCR; TCRdb has only the in-frame clones, and not every one. The table has roughly 7,000 clones, approximately 80% seen once. The sequenced sample was blood, obtained from a patient treated with checkpoint blockade. The receptors were gathered from a human donor with melanoma. Some clones in this sample may be carry-over from other donors' samples.

This clone was observed a handful of times. The conserved phenylalanine or tryptophan is not found at the CDR3 terminus, so this likely reflects a read error. The limits of the CDR3 on the DNA are not certain, so only TCRdb's listed CDR3 is given. The J gene is TRBJ1-2, the V gene TRBV10-1. The germline CDR1 and CDR2 sequences are WNHNN and SYGVQD (reference sequence). The CDR3 spans 8 amino acids, including both terminal residues. CDR3 sequence: CASSLDAD.

V gene TRBV11-3 combines with J gene TRBJ2-5; D unclear. The germline V and J ends were trimmed by 0 bases and 4 bases, with 3 bases remaining between them. The CDR3 consists of 12 residues. Germline V gives CDR1 SGHNT, CDR2 YENEEA. CDR3 loop: CASSLDSETQYF. The CDR3 DNA reads TGTGCCAGCAGCTTAGATTCAGAGACCCAGTACTTC.

The V and J genes are TRBV6-1 and TRBJ1-1, with D possibly being TRBD1 (6 bases). Germline lookup yields CDR1 MNHNS and CDR2 SASEGT. This CDR3 spans 16 amino acids. V was shortened by 3 bases and J by 2 bases, with 16 bases between the two germline ends. CDR3: CASSDYPGQFNTEAFF. The CDR3 DNA sequence: TGTGCCAGCAGTGACTATCCAGGACAGTTCAACACTGAAGCTTTCTTT.

This clone was observed a few times. The rearrangement uses TRBV7-9 and TRBJ2-7; 7 positions agree with TRBD2. Unmatched junction bases numbered 16, after V lost 5 bases and J lost 6 bases. Germline V gene lookup returns CDR1 SEHNR and CDR2 FQNEAQ (reference sequence). The CDR3 has 16 amino acids. The CDR3 nucleotides are TGTGCCAGCAGCCCCGAGGGGAGGGCCTACGGGGGCGAGCAGTACTTC. Protein sequence: CASSPEGRAYGGEQYF.

The chain carries TRBV9 and TRBJ2-1; 8 nucleotides agree with TRBD2. After removal of 0 bases from V and 10 bases from J, the junction contained 6 bases not matched to a gene. This CDR3 spans 14 amino acids. Germline V gene data show CDR1 as SGDLS and CDR2 as YYNGEE. The CDR3 sequence: CASSVGTSTPEQFF. The CDR3 DNA follows: TGTGCCAGCAGCGTAGGGACTAGCACTCCCGAGCAGTTCTTC.

As DNA, the CDR3 is TGCGCCAGCAGACGCGACAGAGACTCTGGAAACACCATATATTTT. Its translation is CASRRDRDSGNTIYF. V is TRBV5-1 and J is TRBJ1-3, with D maybe TRBD1 (5 bases). Germline CDR1 reads SGHRS; CDR2 reads YFSETQ. The V gene lost 5 bases and the J gene lost 0 bases, with 12 bases spanning the gap. CDR3 length: 15 residues.

The chain combines TRBV11-2 with TRBJ2-1, with 8 positions matching TRBD1. The J segment lost 0 bases and the V segment lost 2 bases, leaving 0 bases of the junction unmatched. This CDR3 region has 15 residues. Germline V gene data show CDR1 as SGHAT and CDR2 as FQNNGV. The CDR3 is CASSLTGGSYNEQFF. In nucleotides, the CDR3 is TGTGCCAGCAGCTTAACAGGGGGCTCCTACAATGAGCAGTTCTTC.

This chain connects TRBV2 to TRBJ2-1; 9 bases fit TRBD1. The length of the CDR3 is 15 residues. V was clipped by 6 bases and J by 1 base; unmatched bases: 4. Germline lookup yields CDR1 SNHLY and CDR2 FYNNEI. The DNA of the CDR3 is TGTGCCAGCAGCGGACAGGGGAGTTCCTACAATGAGCAGTTCTTC. Translated, it gives CASSGQGSSYNEQFF.

This chain links TRBV27 with TRBJ2-1; possible D gene TRBD2, 6 bases. Germline assignment: CDR1 MNHEY and CDR2 SMNVEV (reference sequence). This CDR3 has 14 residues. V shed 7 bases and J shed 1 base, with 11 bases lying between them. CDR3 protein: CASTPGESYNEQFF. The CDR3, as DNA: TGTGCCAGCACCCCGGGAGAGTCCTACAATGAGCAGTTCTTC.

The chain recombines TRBV30 with TRBJ2-4, with D possibly being TRBD1 or TRBD2 (5 bases each). The CDR3 is 14 amino acids. V dropped 0 bases and J dropped 2 bases, with 8 bases sitting between them. Per germline, CDR1 GTSNPN and CDR2 SVGIG (reference sequence). CDR3 sequence reads: CAWSVRGSKNIQYF. The CDR3, as DNA: TGTGCCTGGAGTGTTCGGGGCTCCAAAAACATTCAGTACTTC. Filled out from reference TRBV30 and TRBJ2-4, the complete variable domain reads SQTIHQWPATLVQPVGSPLSLECTVEGTSNPNLYWYRQAAGRGLQLLFYSVGIGQISSEVPQNLSASRPQDRQFILSSKKLLLSDSGFYLCAWSVRGSKNIQYFGAGTRLSVL.

The chain is built from TRBV6-5 and TRBJ2-7, with TRBD1 matching over 7 bases. The CDR3 sequence is 15 residues long. Per the germline V gene, CDR1 is MNHEY and CDR2 is SVGAGI. Germline trimming cut 5 bases from V and 4 bases from J; bases unmatched to any gene: 11. The CDR3, as DNA: TGTGCCAGCAGTCCTAAAACAGGGGCGCGGTACGAGCAGTACTTC. Protein: CASSPKTGARYEQYF.

This clone has more than one count but fewer than ten. One end of the junction fails to match germline, which may point to a read error. The chain recombines TRBV2 with TRBJ2-5; no definite D call. This CDR3 is built from 13 residues. Germline CDR1 SNHLY, CDR2 FYNNEI. CDR3 DNA sequence: TGTGCCAGCAGCGAAGGGATGCAAGAGACCCAGTACTTC. Protein product: CASSEGMQETQYF. Full variable domain (missing parts from reference TRBV2 and TRBJ2-5): EPEVTQTPSHQVTQMGQEVILRCVPISNHLYFYWYRQILGQKVEFLVSFYNNEISEKSEIFDDQFSVERPDGSNFTLKIRSTKLEDSAMYFCASSEGMQETQYFGPGTRLLVL.

This chain uses TRBV6-1 with TRBJ1-2; D call uncertain. Trimming took off 2 bases at V and 5 bases at J, with 15 bases between the two ends. The germline V gene has CDR1 MNHNS and CDR2 SASEGT. The CDR3 sequence is 15 residues long. The CDR3 spells CASSETLQGRYGYTF. CDR3 DNA sequence: TGTGCCAGCAGTGAAACCCTACAAGGGCGGTATGGCTACACCTTC.

The genes are TRBV30 and TRBJ1-2; a weak D match, TRBD1 (5 bases). Germline-derived CDR1 and CDR2 are GTSNPN and SVGIG (reference sequence). CDR3 length: 12 residues. The CDR3 spells CAQWGGGYGYTF. In DNA form, the CDR3 reads TGTGCTCAGTGGGGGGGAGGCTATGGCTACACCTTC. The variable domain in full, completed from reference TRBV30 and TRBJ1-2, reads SQTIHQWPATLVQPVGSPLSLECTVEGTSNPNLYWYRQAAGRGLQLLFYSVGIGQISSEVPQNLSASRPQDRQFILSSKKLLLSDSGFYLCAQWGGGYGYTFGSGTRLTVV.

CDR3 DNA sequence: TGTGCCCTGACCCGGGACAGGGTAATGACTGGAAACACCATATATTTT. Translating gives CALTRDRVMTGNTIYF. The J gene is TRBJ1-3, the V gene TRBV30; 9 nucleotides agree with TRBD1. V trimming: 8 bases; J trimming: 2 bases; junction bases outside the gene matches: 13. The CDR3 runs to 16 residues. Per germline, CDR1 GTSNPN and CDR2 SVGIG (reference sequence).

The J gene is TRBJ2-7, the V gene TRBV9; D is unresolved. CDR1 is SGDLS and CDR2 is YYNGEE in the germline V gene. V lost 4 bases and J 6 bases, leaving 17 bases between the germline ends. CDR3 length: 14 amino acids. CDR3 sequence reads: CASSSVVGLGEQYF. DNA of the CDR3: TGTGCCAGCAGCTCCGTGGTCGGGCTAGGCGAGCAGTACTTC.

V gene TRBV19 combines with J gene TRBJ1-6; D unclear. The CDR3 has 15 amino acids. Germline V gene sequence: CDR1 LNHDA, CDR2 SQIVND (reference sequence). Trimming removed 3 bases at V and 2 bases at J, with 8 bases between. The CDR3 reads CASSILRAYNSPLHF. The CDR3 DNA is TGTGCCAGTAGTATCCTGCGCGCCTATAATTCACCCCTCCACTTT.

This chain links TRBV6-1 with TRBJ2-7; 8 nucleotides agree with TRBD1. Germline CDR1 reads MNHNS; CDR2 reads SASEGT. This CDR3 is built from 16 residues. J lost 2 bases, V lost 2 bases, and 8 bases had no gene match. The CDR3 loop is CASSEPFGQGTYEQYF. In DNA form, the CDR3 reads TGTGCCAGCAGTGAACCCTTCGGACAGGGAACCTACGAGCAGTACTTC.

Only one count was recorded for this clone. The genes are TRBV7-9 and TRBJ2-3; 8 nucleotides align to TRBD1. Germline V gene lookup returns CDR1 SEHNR and CDR2 FQNEAQ (reference sequence). Trimming removed 5 bases from V and 2 bases from J; junction bases left unmatched: 3. The CDR3 is made up of 14 amino acids. DNA for the CDR3: TGTGCCAGCAGCACAGGGGGAATCACAGATACGCAGTATTTT. Residues: CASSTGGITDTQYF.

The J gene is TRBJ1-1, the V gene TRBV7-6; 11 nucleotides agree with TRBD1. Germline V CDR1 and CDR2: SGHVS, FNYEAQ. V lost 5 bases, J lost 4 bases, and 15 bases stayed unmatched. The CDR3 spans 18 residues. The CDR3 DNA follows: TGTGCCAGCAGCCTCCTTGGAGGGACAGGGGGAGGGAGCACTGAAGCTTTCTTT. Residues: CASSLLGGTGGGSTEAFF. Drawing the rest from reference TRBV7-6 and TRBJ1-1, the complete variable domain is GAGVSQSPRYKVTKRGQDVALRCDPISGHVSLYWYRQALGQGPEFLTYFNYEAQQDKSGLPNDRFSAERPEGSISTLTIQRTEQRDSAMYRCASSLLGGTGGGSTEAFFGQGTRLTVV.

This clone was observed a single time. For the CDR3, the DNA is TGTGCCAGCAGTTATGGGACATTCAGCTCTGGAAACACCATATATTTT. Protein sequence: CASSYGTFSSGNTIYF. V usage is TRBV28 and J usage is TRBJ1-3; the D gene is possibly TRBD1 (6 bases). CDR1 is MDHEN, CDR2 SYDVKM, per germline. The CDR3 length is 16 residues. V was cut by 4 bases and J by 0 bases, with 13 bases left in between.

The chain joins TRBV29-1 to TRBJ2-4; D possibly matches TRBD1 or TRBD2 (5 bases each). CDR1 is SQVTM and CDR2 is ANQGSEA in the germline V gene. This CDR3 has 14 residues. V was cut by 0 bases and J by 7 bases, with 13 bases left in between. The CDR3 nucleotides are TGCAGCGTTGAAGATAGGGCCAGGGACAACATTCAGTACTTC. This translates into CSVEDRARDNIQYF.

This chain joins TRBV20-1 and TRBJ2-7, with unresolved D. V was pared by 6 bases and J by 6 bases, with 12 bases between. There are 11 residues in the CDR3. Germline CDR1 and CDR2: DFQATT and SNEGSKA (reference sequence). The CDR3: CSAGWVREQYF. CDR3 bases: TGCAGTGCAGGCTGGGTTCGCGAGCAGTACTTC.

The chain is built from TRBV6-5 and TRBJ2-7; 9 nucleotides match TRBD1. Losses at the gene ends were 6 bases for V and 6 bases for J; bases not matched to a gene: 9. Germline assignment: CDR1 MNHEY and CDR2 SVGAGI. CDR3 length: 14 amino acids. CDR3 protein: CASSPGTGSREQYF. The CDR3 DNA sequence: TGTGCCAGCAGCCCCGGGACAGGGTCCCGCGAGCAGTACTTC.

The chain combines TRBV19 with TRBJ2-3; the D gene is possibly TRBD2 (6 bases). The germline V gene encodes CDR1 LNHDA and CDR2 SQIVND (reference sequence). V was clipped by 5 bases and J by 0 bases, with 12 bases between them. This CDR3 contains 15 residues. CDR3 protein: CASSGGTASTDTQYF. CDR3 DNA: TGTGCCAGTAGTGGCGGGACGGCTAGCACAGATACGCAGTATTTT. The whole variable domain, filled in from reference TRBV19 and TRBJ2-3, reads DGGITQSPKYLFRKEGQNVTLSCEQNLNHDAMYWYRQDPGQGLRLIYYSQIVNDFQKGDIAEGYSVSREKKESFPLTVTSAQKNPTAFYLCASSGGTASTDTQYFGPGTRLTVL.

The V gene is TRBV2, the J gene TRBJ1-6; a weak D match, TRBD1 (5 bases). Trimming removed 5 bases from V and 10 bases from J, with 18 bases in between. This CDR3 spans 15 amino acids. CDR1 and CDR2 from the germline V gene are SNHLY and FYNNEI. CDR3 DNA: TGTGCCAGCAGTCTCCGGCAGGGAGCGAGCTCACCCCTCCACTTT. It codes for CASSLRQGASSPLHF. Combining the CDR3 with reference TRBV2 and TRBJ1-6 gives the whole variable domain EPEVTQTPSHQVTQMGQEVILRCVPISNHLYFYWYRQILGQKVEFLVSFYNNEISEKSEIFDDQFSVERPDGSNFTLKIRSTKLEDSAMYFCASSLRQGASSPLHFGNGTRLTVT.

This sequence joins TRBV28 and TRBJ1-1; D perhaps matches TRBD1 (5 bases). The CDR3 spans 14 residues. V was clipped by 3 bases and J by 5 bases, with 13 bases between them. The germline V gene has CDR1 MDHEN and CDR2 SYDVKM. CDR3 in DNA: TGTGCCAGCAGTTTTGTAGGGGCGGGAACTGAAGCTTTCTTT. This sequence encodes CASSFVGAGTEAFF.

This clone is a singleton in its sample. V and J are TRBV10-3 and TRBJ2-7, with TRBD1 identical over 7 bases. The CDR3 sequence is 14 residues long. Germline CDR1 ENHRY, CDR2 SYGVKD. The V and J ends lost 5 bases and 5 bases, in that order; junction bases with no gene match: 9. This chain's CDR3 is CAISKGTGADEQYF. CDR3 sequence (DNA): TGTGCCATCAGTAAAGGAACAGGGGCCGACGAGCAGTACTTC.